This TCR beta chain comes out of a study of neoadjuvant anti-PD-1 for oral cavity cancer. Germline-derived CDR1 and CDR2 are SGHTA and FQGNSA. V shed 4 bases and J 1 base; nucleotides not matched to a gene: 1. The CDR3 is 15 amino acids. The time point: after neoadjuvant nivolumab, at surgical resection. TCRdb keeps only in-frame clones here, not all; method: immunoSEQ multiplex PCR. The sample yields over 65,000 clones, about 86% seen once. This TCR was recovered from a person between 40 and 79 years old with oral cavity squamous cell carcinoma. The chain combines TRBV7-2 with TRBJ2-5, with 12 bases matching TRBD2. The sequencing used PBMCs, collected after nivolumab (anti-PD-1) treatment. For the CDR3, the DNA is TGTGCCAGCAGCTGGACTAGCGGGGCCCAAGAGACCCAGTACTTC. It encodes CASSWTSGAQETQYF.